This entry lists 29 T cell receptor beta chains sequenced from one sample in a study of blood T cell repertoires in COVID-19. TCRdb keeps only in-frame clones here, not all; method: immunoSEQ multiplex PCR. The data contain fewer than 250,000 clones, more than 70% of them singletons. The sequenced material came from PBMCs or T cells enriched from blood (not recorded which). These receptors all stem from a woman aged 45-59 years who had recovered from COVID-19.

The V and J genes are TRBV13 and TRBJ2-1, with 14 bases fitting TRBD2. Germline V gives CDR1 PRHDT, CDR2 FYEKMQ (reference sequence). The CDR3 runs 19 residues. The trim removed 5 bases at V and 5 bases at J, leaving 14 bases unmatched. The CDR3 here is CASSLETGLAGAYHNEQFF. CDR3 DNA: TGTGCCAGCAGCCTCGAGACGGGACTAGCGGGAGCGTATCACAATGAGCAGTTCTTC.

This sequence joins TRBV18 and TRBJ2-3, with 8 bases lining up with TRBD1. V was clipped by 4 bases and J by 2 bases; unmatched bases: 2. This CDR3 has 14 amino acids. CDR1 and CDR2 (germline): KGHSH, LQKENI. The CDR3 DNA reads as TGTGCCAGCTCACGGGACAGGATCACAGATACGCAGTATTTT. As protein: CASSRDRITDTQYF. The entire variable domain, with the rest obtained from reference TRBV18 and TRBJ2-3, is as follows: NAGVMQNPRHLVRRRGQEARLRCSPMKGHSHVYWYRQLPEEGLKFMVYLQKENIIDESGMPKERFSAEFPKEGPSILRIQQVVRGDSAAYFCASSRDRITDTQYFGPGTRLTVL.

This clone appeared a single time. J is TRBJ2-5 and V is TRBV28; 12 nucleotides agree with TRBD2. Germline values: CDR1 MDHEN, CDR2 SYDVKM. V was pared by 2 bases and J by 5 bases, with 9 bases of the junction left unmatched. The CDR3 totals 17 residues. This chain's CDR3 is CASSLALAGGPMETQYF. In DNA, the CDR3 is TGTGCCAGCAGTTTAGCCCTAGCGGGAGGGCCGATGGAGACCCAGTACTTC.

This clone was recorded only once. V is TRBV27 and J is TRBJ1-4; 7 bases map to TRBD1. CDR3 length: 13 residues. Germline V gene sequence: CDR1 MNHEY, CDR2 SMNVEV (reference sequence). Trimming removed 8 bases from V and 7 bases from J; junction bases left unmatched: 7. This CDR3 reads CASGSGTAEKLFF. The CDR3 nucleotides read TGTGCCAGCGGATCGGGGACAGCTGAAAAACTGTTTTTT.

The chain joins TRBV5-1 to TRBJ1-1; D unclear. V shed 4 bases and J shed 0 bases, with 10 bases lying between them. This CDR3 contains 14 residues. The germline V gene encodes CDR1 SGHRS and CDR2 YFSETQ. CDR3 loop: CASSPTSMNTEAFF. CDR3 bases: TGCGCCAGCAGCCCGACAAGCATGAACACTGAAGCTTTCTTT. Supplemented by reference TRBV5-1 and TRBJ1-1, the full variable domain reads KAGVTQTPRYLIKTRGQQVTLSCSPISGHRSVSWYQQTPGQGLQFLFEYFSETQRNKGNFPGRFSGRQFSNSRSEMNVSTLELGDSALYLCASSPTSMNTEAFFGQGTRLTVV.

The CDR3: CATSRDRGPADTQYF. The CDR3 bases are TGTGCCACCAGCAGAGACAGGGGTCCCGCAGATACGCAGTATTTT. This chain uses TRBV15 with TRBJ2-3; a possible D gene is TRBD1 (6 bases). Trimming removed 0 bases from V and 4 bases from J, with 11 bases in between. CDR3 size: 15 residues. CDR1 and CDR2 from the germline V gene are LNHNV and YYDKDF (reference sequence).

The chain links TRBV11-3 to TRBJ1-2; D remains unclear. Trimming stripped 2 bases from V and 4 bases from J, with 8 bases between. Germline CDR1 and CDR2: SGHNT and YENEEA. CDR3 length: 13 residues. DNA of the CDR3: TGTGCCAGCAGCTTAATGTCAGGCTATGGCTACACCTTC. Translated: CASSLMSGYGYTF.

In this sample, this clone turned up once. The chain joins TRBV7-2 to TRBJ2-4; D may be TRBD2 (5 bases). This CDR3 contains 15 residues. CDR1 is SGHTA and CDR2 is FQGNSA in the germline V gene. V lost 5 bases, J lost 6 bases, and 17 bases lay in between. In DNA form, the CDR3 reads TGTGCCAGCAGCCCCTTGGTCCACGAGGGAAACATTCAGTACTTC. Its protein product is CASSPLVHEGNIQYF.

The chain carries TRBV30 and TRBJ2-1; 8 bases map to TRBD2. Germline loops: CDR1 GTSNPN, CDR2 SVGIG (reference sequence). The length of the CDR3 is 15 residues. V gave up 4 bases and J gave up 6 bases; unmatched junction bases: 11. The CDR3 DNA reads TGTGCCTGGACCTTAGCGGGGCCGAACCTCAATGAGCAGTTCTTC. This codes for CAWTLAGPNLNEQFF. The variable domain in full, completed from reference TRBV30 and TRBJ2-1, reads SQTIHQWPATLVQPVGSPLSLECTVEGTSNPNLYWYRQAAGRGLQLLFYSVGIGQISSEVPQNLSASRPQDRQFILSSKKLLLSDSGFYLCAWTLAGPNLNEQFFGPGTRLTVL.

The rearrangement joins TRBV27 to TRBJ2-1; 9 positions agree with TRBD1. The J segment lost 7 bases and the V segment lost 4 bases, leaving 14 bases of the junction unmatched. This CDR3 is built from 17 residues. Germline V gives CDR1 MNHEY, CDR2 SMNVEV (reference sequence). The CDR3 DNA reads TGTGCCAGCAGTTCATATGTTAGGACAGGGGTAAGGAATGAGCAGTTCTTC. This sequence encodes CASSSYVRTGVRNEQFF.

The chain joins TRBV7-9 to TRBJ2-1, with D possibly being TRBD2 (5 bases). Trimming left V 4 bases short and J 3 bases short, with 7 bases between. Per germline, CDR1 SEHNR and CDR2 FQNEAQ (reference sequence). The CDR3 runs 13 residues. Written as DNA, the CDR3 is TGTGCCAGCAGCTCCGGACTCTACAATGAGCAGTTCTTC. This translates into CASSSGLYNEQFF.

The CDR3 region is CASSLGASNYGYTF. CDR3 sequence (DNA): TGTGCCAGCAGCTTGGGTGCCAGTAACTATGGCTACACCTTC. The V gene is TRBV5-4, the J gene TRBJ1-2; the D is unclear. This CDR3 region has 14 residues. V shed 0 bases and J shed 1 base, with 7 bases lying between them. The germline V gene encodes CDR1 SGHNT and CDR2 YYREEE (reference sequence).

The rearrangement joins TRBV12-3 or TRBV12-4 to TRBJ2-5, with D unclear. This CDR3 is 11 amino acids long. Trimming took 6 bases from V and 3 from J, leaving 5 bases between them. The CDR3 coding sequence is TGTGCCAGCAGCCGAGAAGAGACCCAGTACTTC. As protein: CASSREETQYF.

J is TRBJ1-4 and V is TRBV27; a possible D gene is TRBD1 (5 bases). The CDR3 extends over 13 amino acids. Germline CDR1 and CDR2: MNHEY and SMNVEV (reference sequence). Trimming took 5 bases from V and 8 from J, leaving 12 bases between them. CDR3 residues: CASSPRVGEKLFF. The CDR3 DNA follows: TGTGCCAGCAGTCCCAGGGTAGGGGAAAAACTGTTTTTT.

The gene calls are TRBV30 and TRBJ2-7; weak D call: TRBD1 (6 bases). The CDR3 length is 13 residues. Between the trimmed V and J ends, which lost 3 bases and 4 bases, there was a span of 13 bases. CDR1 and CDR2 (germline): GTSNPN, SVGIG (reference sequence). The CDR3 DNA reads TGTGCCTGGAGCAGGGGACCCCTATACGAGCAGTACTTC. Translated: CAWSRGPLYEQYF.

J is TRBJ1-2 and V is TRBV5-6, with D uncertain. CDR1 is SGHDT, CDR2 YYEEEE, per germline. The V end was cut by 2 bases, the J end by 6 bases, with 11 bases between. The CDR3 is 13 residues long. CDR3 loop: CASSFQTVDGYTF. The CDR3 DNA is TGTGCCAGCAGCTTCCAAACAGTGGATGGCTACACCTTC.

This chain joins TRBV5-6 and TRBJ2-5; D is possibly TRBD2 (5 bases). Between the trimmed V and J ends, which lost 0 bases and 0 bases, there was a span of 9 bases. There are 15 residues in the CDR3. Germline V CDR1 and CDR2: SGHDT, YYEEEE. The CDR3 here is CASSLASGYQETQYF. DNA for the CDR3: TGTGCCAGCAGCTTGGCCAGCGGCTACCAAGAGACCCAGTACTTC.

Comment on this clone: Given a much more abundant clone one base away, this may be a read error. The CDR3 spells CTSSLAGLNTEAFF. CDR3 DNA sequence: TGTACCAGCAGCTTAGCTGGCCTGAACACTGAAGCTTTCTTT. The chain carries TRBV11-2 and TRBJ1-1; D is unclear. The germline V gene has CDR1 SGHAT and CDR2 FQNNGV. The CDR3 loop spans 14 amino acids.

The chain couples TRBV12-5 to TRBJ2-7; tentatively, D is TRBD1 (6 bases). V lost 6 bases and J lost 3, with 12 bases in between. The CDR3 runs to 13 residues. Germline-derived CDR1 and CDR2 are LGHNT and FRNRAP. The CDR3 region is CASGLGQLYEQYF. CDR3 DNA sequence: TGTGCTAGTGGCCTGGGACAACTCTACGAGCAGTACTTC.

This rearrangement joins TRBV9 to TRBJ2-1; perhaps TRBD2 as D (6 bases). Germline CDR1 SGDLS, CDR2 YYNGEE. The CDR3 consists of 13 residues. The V end was cut by 0 bases, the J end by 9 bases, with 10 bases between. The CDR3 loop reads CASSVGGRSEQFF. In DNA form, the CDR3 reads TGTGCCAGCAGCGTAGGGGGGAGGAGTGAGCAGTTCTTC.

This chain links TRBV12-3 or TRBV12-4 with TRBJ2-3; D call uncertain. The CDR3 is 13 residues long. The V end lost 1 base, the J end lost 5 bases, and 7 bases lay between the germline ends. The CDR3 coding sequence is TGTGCCAGCAGTTTAGGGTCGGTAGATACGCAGTATTTT. Residues: CASSLGSVDTQYF.

The chain links TRBV6-5 to TRBJ1-1; 7 bases line up with TRBD1. Unmatched junction bases numbered 9, after V lost 7 bases and J lost 1 base. The germline V gene has CDR1 MNHEY and CDR2 SVGAGI. There are 15 residues in the CDR3. In DNA form, the CDR3 reads TGTGCCAGCACCAGGGGGTACTCTAAGAACACTGAAGCTTTCTTT. It is translated as CASTRGYSKNTEAFF.

V and J are TRBV29-1 and TRBJ2-3; 10 bases are shared with TRBD1. The CDR3 sequence is 15 residues long. The germline gives CDR1 SQVTM, CDR2 ANQGSEA. Trimming at V came to 4 bases and at J to 7 bases, leaving 11 bases not matched to a gene. The CDR3 is CSVGAGTGVRYTQYF. The CDR3 DNA reads as TGCAGCGTTGGAGCCGGGACAGGGGTTAGATATACGCAGTATTTT.

The V and J genes are TRBV6-2 or TRBV6-3 and TRBJ2-3; no firm D call. There are 12 residues in the CDR3. V was shortened by 6 bases and J by 4 bases, with 8 bases between the two germline ends. Germline V CDR1 and CDR2: MNHEY, SVGEGT. The CDR3 protein is CASSHWSDTQYF. CDR3 nucleotides: TGTGCCAGCAGCCACTGGTCAGATACGCAGTATTTT.

V is TRBV3-1 (or the pseudogene TRBV3-2) and J is TRBJ1-1; D is perhaps TRBD1 (6 bases). The CDR3 has 14 residues. Germline V CDR1 and CDR2: LGHDT, YNNKEL (reference sequence). V was trimmed by 4 bases and J by 10 bases, leaving 19 bases between them. For the CDR3, the DNA is TGTGCCAGCAGCCTCGGACCACAGGGTGGGCGAGCTTTCTTT. Protein: CASSLGPQGGRAFF.

This rearrangement joins TRBV7-9 to TRBJ2-7; the match to TRBD1 covers 9 bases. Losses at the gene ends were 3 bases for V and 3 bases for J; bases not matched to a gene: 6. Germline loops: CDR1 SEHNR, CDR2 FQNEAQ (reference sequence). CDR3 length: 15 residues. The CDR3 region has the DNA TGTGCCAGCAGCTTGACAGGGGGGCGACTCTACGAGCAGTACTTC. Protein: CASSLTGGRLYEQYF. The whole variable domain, remainder taken from reference TRBV7-9 and TRBJ2-7, is DTGVSQNPRHKITKRGQNVTFRCDPISEHNRLYWYRQTLGQGPEFLTYFQNEAQLEKSRLLSDRFSAERPKGSFSTLEIQRTEQGDSAMYLCASSLTGGRLYEQYFGPGTRLTVT.

This chain connects TRBV14 to TRBJ1-4; 10 positions match TRBD1. Germline CDR1 reads SGHDN; CDR2 reads FVKESK. The CDR3 sequence is 17 residues long. After removal of 3 bases from V and 8 bases from J, the junction contained 12 bases not matched to a gene. CDR3 DNA sequence: TGTGCCAGCAGCCAGAGCCCCCCCGGGACAGGGGTCGAAAAACTGTTTTTT. It encodes CASSQSPPGTGVEKLFF.

The chain is built from TRBV6-5 and TRBJ2-7; D possibly corresponds to TRBD1 (7 bases). The CDR3 totals 15 residues. Germline CDR1 and CDR2: MNHEY and SVGAGI. V lost 4 bases to trimming and J lost 3 bases, with 16 bases between them. The CDR3 sequence is CASSFEAGGLYEQYF. CDR3 DNA sequence: TGTGCCAGCAGTTTCGAGGCAGGGGGGCTCTACGAGCAGTACTTC.

The rearrangement uses TRBV11-3 and TRBJ2-2, with 8 bases identical to TRBD1. This CDR3 is 18 amino acids long. Germline V gives CDR1 SGHNT, CDR2 YENEEA. V trimming: 0 bases; J trimming: 6 bases; junction bases outside the gene matches: 12. Here the CDR3 reads CASSLDPPGQGLAGELFF. The CDR3 region has the DNA TGTGCCAGCAGCTTAGATCCTCCAGGACAGGGATTGGCCGGGGAGCTGTTTTTT.